This TCR beta chain derives from a study of blood T cell repertoires in COVID-19. In germline, CDR1 is LNHDA, CDR2 SQIVND (reference sequence). The CDR3 is 16 residues long. V shed 5 bases and J 4 bases; nucleotides not matched to a gene: 8. Original methodology: Amplification with reference gene primers provided the estimates of nucleated cell counts. TCRdb keeps only in-frame clones here, not all; method: immunoSEQ multiplex PCR. The V and J calls and clone size are taken from that table; D and trimming were inferred from the DNA. The sample has around 200,000 clones; about nine tenths are singletons.

The rearrangement uses TRBV19 and TRBJ2-1; 10 nucleotides match TRBD1. The sequence came from a woman under 30 who had recovered from COVID-19. The specimen was PBMCs or T cells enriched from blood (not recorded which). The CDR3 spells CASSPRQGAHYNEQFF. The CDR3 DNA reads TGTGCCAGTAGTCCGCGACAGGGGGCGCATTACAATGAGCAGTTCTTC.